The source of this TCR beta chain is a study of cytomegalovirus exposure and HLA in healthy donors. Regarding this clone: Its target is not known.

Findings and caveats of the study: A later analysis found TCR association rates differed by HLA locus, highest for DRB1 and lowest for HLA-C.

PCR involved 60 Vbeta and 13 Jbeta primers. The table came from immunoSEQ multiplex PCR; TCRdb's copy has only in-frame clones and leaves some out. The sample includes approximately 110,000 clones, 80% to 85% seen only once; the top ten take around 0.99%. V dropped 2 bases and J dropped 0 bases, with 2 bases sitting between them. The CDR3 is made up of 14 amino acids. CDR1 MNHEY and CDR2 SMNVEV come from the germline V gene (reference sequence). The genes are TRBV27 and TRBJ2-6; D unresolved. What was sequenced was PBMCs. The origin of this receptor is a young woman in good health and CMV-seronegative. In DNA form, the CDR3 reads TGTGCCAGCAGTTTACGCTCTGGGGCCAACGTCCTGACTTTC. Encoded protein: CASSLRSGANVLTF.